This T cell receptor (beta chain) was profiled in a study of blood T cell repertoires in COVID-19. Looking at the study overall: Samples representing acute and convalescent COVID-19 were sourced from the United States, Italy and Spain. T cells, B-cell-depleted T cells, or PBMCs provided the cDNA or gDNA that served as material.

This clone was observed a few times. Original handling: It was from reference gene primer amplification that nucleated cell counts were estimated. Sequencing used immunoSEQ multiplex PCR; TCRdb keeps in-frame clones, though not all of them. Clonal size and the V and J genes are those of that table, whereas D and trimming came from the DNA. Among about 120,000 clones listed, roughly 80% were seen once. This CDR3 has 21 residues. This sequence joins TRBV21-1 and TRBJ2-3; TRBD2, the table's D call, lacks a check against the DNA. TRBV21-1 is tagged as a pseudogene. The source is a man in his fifties with acute or convalescent COVID-19. The sequenced material came from peripheral blood. The CDR3 sequence is CASSKEAEYLTSGASTDTQYF. The CDR3 DNA reads TGTGCCAGCAGCAAAGAAGCGGAGTATTTGACTAGCGGGGCTAGCACAGATACGCAGTATTTT.